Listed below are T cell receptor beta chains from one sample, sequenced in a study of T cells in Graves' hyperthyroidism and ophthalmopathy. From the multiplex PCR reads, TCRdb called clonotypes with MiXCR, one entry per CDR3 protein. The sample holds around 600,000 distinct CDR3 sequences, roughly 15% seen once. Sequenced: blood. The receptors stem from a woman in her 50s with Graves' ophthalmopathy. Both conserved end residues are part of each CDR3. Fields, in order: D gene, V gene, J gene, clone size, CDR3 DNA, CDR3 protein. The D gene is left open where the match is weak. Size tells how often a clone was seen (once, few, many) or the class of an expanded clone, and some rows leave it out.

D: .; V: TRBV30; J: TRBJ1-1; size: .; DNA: TGTGCCTGGAGTGTACGTAGGGCAGGGAGGGGGATGAACACTGAAGCTTTCTTT; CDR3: CAWSVRRAGRGMNTEAFF
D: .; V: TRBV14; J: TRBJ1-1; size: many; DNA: TGCGCCAGCAGCCAAGGGCGGTACACTGAAGCTTTCTTT; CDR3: CASSQGRYTEAFF
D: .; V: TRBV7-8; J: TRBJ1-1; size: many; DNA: TGTGCCAGCAGCCGCCGCATTGGGAACACTGAAGCTTTCTTT; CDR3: CASSRRIGNTEAFF
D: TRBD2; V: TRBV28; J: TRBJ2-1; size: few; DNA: TGTGCCAGCAGGAGCGGGAATTTGATGTTCTTC; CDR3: CASRSGNLMFF
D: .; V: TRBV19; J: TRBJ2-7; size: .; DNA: TGTGCCAGTAGTATTGGGCTCCTCGCAGGCAGCGAGCAGTACTTC; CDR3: CASSIGLLAGSEQYF
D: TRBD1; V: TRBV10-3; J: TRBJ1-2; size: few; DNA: TGTGCCATCAGTGAGAGGGACAGTAACTATGGCTACACCTTC; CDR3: CAISERDSNYGYTF
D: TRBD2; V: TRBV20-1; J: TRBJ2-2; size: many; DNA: TGCAGTGGGCAGACTAGCGGGAGGAACACCGGGGAGCTGTTTTTT; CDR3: CSGQTSGRNTGELFF
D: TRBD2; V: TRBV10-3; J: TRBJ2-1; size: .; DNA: TGTGCCACCAGTCCTCCGGGACTAGCGGGACCCAATGAGCAGTTCTTC; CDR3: CATSPPGLAGPNEQFF
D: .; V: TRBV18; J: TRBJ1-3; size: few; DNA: TGTGCCAGCTCACCACCGTCCGGCATCTCTGGAAACACCATATATTTT; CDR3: CASSPPSGISGNTIYF
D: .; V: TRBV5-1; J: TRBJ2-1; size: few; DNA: TGCGCCAGCAGCTTGCGGTCAGGGCGGAAAGGTGAGCAGTTCTTC; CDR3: CASSLRSGRKGEQFF
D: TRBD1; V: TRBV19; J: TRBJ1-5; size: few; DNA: TGTGCCAGTAGTAAATCCGGGACAGGGGTGAGACCCCAGCATTTT; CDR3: CASSKSGTGVRPQHF
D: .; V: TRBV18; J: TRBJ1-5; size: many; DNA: TGTGCCAGCTCACCTAACGCGCAGGTAAACAATCAGCCCCAGCATTTT; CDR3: CASSPNAQVNNQPQHF
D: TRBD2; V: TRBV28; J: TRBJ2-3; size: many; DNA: TGTGCCAGCAGTTTTTCCCCTGAGCGGGAGAGGGGCACAGATACGCAGTATTTT; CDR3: CASSFSPERERGTDTQYF
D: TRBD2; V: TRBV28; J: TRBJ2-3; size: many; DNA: TGTGCCAGCAGTTGGACTAGCGGGAGGCGGGTAGATACGCAGTATTTT; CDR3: CASSWTSGRRVDTQYF
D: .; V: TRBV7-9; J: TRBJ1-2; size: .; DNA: TGTGCCAGCAGCTTTGAGGACGGTCTCAGGCGCGGCTACACCTTC; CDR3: CASSFEDGLRRGYTF
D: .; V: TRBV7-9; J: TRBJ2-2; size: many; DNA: TGTGCCAGCCACGCCGGGAAGCCCACCGGGGAGCTGTTTTTT; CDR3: CASHAGKPTGELFF
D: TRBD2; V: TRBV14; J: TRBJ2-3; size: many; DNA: TGTGCCAGCAGCCCGAAGTGGGGACTAGCGGCAGATACGCAGTATTTT; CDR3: CASSPKWGLAADTQYF
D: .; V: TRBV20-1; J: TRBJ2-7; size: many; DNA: TGCAGTGCTAGAGATCCCACGCCCCCCGGCTACGAGCAGTACTTC; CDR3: CSARDPTPPGYEQYF
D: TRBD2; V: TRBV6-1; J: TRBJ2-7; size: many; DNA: TGTGCCAGCAGTGAAGCGAATTACGGGACTAGCGGGAGGGCCTACGAGCAGTACTTC; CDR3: CASSEANYGTSGRAYEQYF
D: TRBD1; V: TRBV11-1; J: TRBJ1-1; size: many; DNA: TGTGCCAGCAGCCTCGGGACAGCCGGTATAACTGAAGCTTTCTTT; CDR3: CASSLGTAGITEAFF
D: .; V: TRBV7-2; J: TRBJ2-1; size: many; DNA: TGTGCCAGCAGCTCCCCGGGGAGGAATGAGCAGTTCTTC; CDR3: CASSSPGRNEQFF
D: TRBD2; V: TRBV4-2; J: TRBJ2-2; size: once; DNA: TGTGCCAGCAGCCAAGAGATAGCGGGAGTCACCGGGGAGCTGTTTTTT; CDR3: CASSQEIAGVTGELFF
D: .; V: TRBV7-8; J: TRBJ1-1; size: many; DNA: TGTGCCAGCAGCTTACGGGACTATGAAGCTTTCTTT; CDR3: CASSLRDYEAFF
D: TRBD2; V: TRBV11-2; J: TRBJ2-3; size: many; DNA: TGTGCCAGCAGCTCGGGACTAGCGGTTACAGATACGCAGTATTTT; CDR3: CASSSGLAVTDTQYF
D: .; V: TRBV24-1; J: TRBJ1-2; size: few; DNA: TGTGCCACCAGTGATCCGGGACGGGCCTATGGCTACACCTTC; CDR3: CATSDPGRAYGYTF
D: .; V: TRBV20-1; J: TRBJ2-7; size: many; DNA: TGCAGCGTAATACAGGATGGGAACGAGCAGTACTTC; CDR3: CSVIQDGNEQYF
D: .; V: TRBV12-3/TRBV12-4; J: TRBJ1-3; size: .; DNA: TGTGCCAGCAGTTTCGTTTATGGGGACACCATATATTTT; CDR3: CASSFVYGDTIYF
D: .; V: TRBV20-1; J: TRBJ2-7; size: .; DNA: TGCAGGCCAAACGACCCAGGGAACTACGAGCAGTACTTC; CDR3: CRPNDPGNYEQYF
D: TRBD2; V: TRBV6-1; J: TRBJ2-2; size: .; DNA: TGTGCCAGCAGCTGGACTAGCGCGGCCGGGGAGCTGTTTTTT; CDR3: CASSWTSAAGELFF
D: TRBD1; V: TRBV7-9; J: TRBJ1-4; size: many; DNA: TGTGCCAGCAGCCCTAGACCGGGACAGGAGCGTGAAAAACTGTTTTTT; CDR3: CASSPRPGQEREKLFF
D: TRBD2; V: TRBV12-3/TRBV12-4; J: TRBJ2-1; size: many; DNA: TGTGCCAGCAGAGGGGGACTAGCGGAAGATCTGACTATAGGTGAGCAGTTCTTC; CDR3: CASRGGLAEDLTIGEQFF
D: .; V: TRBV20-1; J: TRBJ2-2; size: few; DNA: TGCAGTGCTACGGACAGACTACTAAATACCGGGGAGCTGTTTTTT; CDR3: CSATDRLLNTGELFF
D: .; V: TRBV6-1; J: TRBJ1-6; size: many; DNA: TGTGCCAGCAGTAACCGGGACACTGGTAGTTCACCCCTCCACTTT; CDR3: CASSNRDTGSSPLHF
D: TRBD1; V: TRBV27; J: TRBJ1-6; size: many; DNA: TGTGCCAGCAGTTTTGTCCTTCAGGGGGTTTATTCACCCCTCCACTTT; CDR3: CASSFVLQGVYSPLHF
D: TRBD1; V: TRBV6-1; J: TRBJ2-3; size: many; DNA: TGTGCCACCACGGACAGGGGCTACACAGATACGCAGTATTTT; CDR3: CATTDRGYTDTQYF
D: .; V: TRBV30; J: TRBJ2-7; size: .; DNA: TGTGCCTGGAGCGCTGGGAAGGACGAGCAGTACTTC; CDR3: CAWSAGKDEQYF
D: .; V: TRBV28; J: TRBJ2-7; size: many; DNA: TGTGCCAGCAGTTTATCCGATGGGGCTCCGTACGAGCAGTACTTC; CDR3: CASSLSDGAPYEQYF
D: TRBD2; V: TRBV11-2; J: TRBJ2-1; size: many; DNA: TGTGCCAGCAGCTTTGGTCGGGAGGAGATCAATGAGCAGTTCTTC; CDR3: CASSFGREEINEQFF
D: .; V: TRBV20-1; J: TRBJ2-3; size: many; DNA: TGCAGTGCTAGAGTTACGGGACTCAACACAGATACGCAGTATTTT; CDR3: CSARVTGLNTDTQYF
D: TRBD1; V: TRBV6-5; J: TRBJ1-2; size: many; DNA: TGTGCCAGCAGTTACTCCTCACAGGGGGTCGATGGCTACACCTTC; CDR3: CASSYSSQGVDGYTF
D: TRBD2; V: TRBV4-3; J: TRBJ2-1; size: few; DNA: TGCGCCAGCAGCCAAGGAACGATCTTAGCGGGAGGGGGCAATGAGCAGTTCTTC; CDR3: CASSQGTILAGGGNEQFF
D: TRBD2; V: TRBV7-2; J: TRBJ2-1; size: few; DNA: TGTGCCAGCAGCTTAGCCGCGGGGGGGGGTTCCTACAATGAGCAGTTCTTC; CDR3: CASSLAAGGGSYNEQFF
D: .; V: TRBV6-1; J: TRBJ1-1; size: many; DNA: TGTGCCAGCAGTGAAGGGGCAGGAAACACTGAAGCTTTCTTT; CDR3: CASSEGAGNTEAFF
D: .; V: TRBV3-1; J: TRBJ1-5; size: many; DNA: TGTGCCAGCAGCCCCAGGGTGGGGATCAATCAGCCCCAGCATTTT; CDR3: CASSPRVGINQPQHF